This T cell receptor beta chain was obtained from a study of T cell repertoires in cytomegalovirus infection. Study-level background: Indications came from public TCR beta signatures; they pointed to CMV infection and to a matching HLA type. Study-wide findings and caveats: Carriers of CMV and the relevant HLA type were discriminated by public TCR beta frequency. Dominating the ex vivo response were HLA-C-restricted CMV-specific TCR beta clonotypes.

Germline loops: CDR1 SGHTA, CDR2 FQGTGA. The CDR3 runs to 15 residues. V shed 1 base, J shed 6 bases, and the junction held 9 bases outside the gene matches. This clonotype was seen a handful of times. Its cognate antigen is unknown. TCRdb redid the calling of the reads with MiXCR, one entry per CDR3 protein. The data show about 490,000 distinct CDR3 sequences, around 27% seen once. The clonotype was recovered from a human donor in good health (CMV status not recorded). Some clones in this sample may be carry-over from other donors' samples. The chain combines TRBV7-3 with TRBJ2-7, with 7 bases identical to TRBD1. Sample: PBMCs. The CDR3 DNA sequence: TGTGCCAGCAGCTTAATCTCAGGGGGATCGAGCGAGCAGTACTTC. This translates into CASSLISGGSSEQYF.